This TCR beta chain derives from a study of T cell responses to AZD1222 COVID-19 vaccine. At the level of the study: Pooling covered second doses at about 4 or about 12 weeks. Whole-study results and caveats: Unmutated variant regions reportedly attract nearly half of all spike-specific TCRs. Donors were chiefly white British, with a greater number of females, and clonal diversity was perhaps underestimated.

CDR3 length: 15 residues. The V end lost 8 bases, the J end lost 4 bases, and 20 bases lay between the germline ends. CDR1 and CDR2 from the germline V gene are MGHDK and SYGVNS. Clones were read by immunoSEQ multiplex PCR, and TCRdb kept only the in-frame ones, dropping some. The data contain 90,000 to 130,000 clones, roughly nine tenths of them seen just once; the ten biggest clones take up approximately 3.5%. This clone was detected only once. Its antigen is as yet unknown. Sequences were derived from peripheral blood, sampled on day 0 of AZD1222 vaccination. The chain combines TRBV25-1 with TRBJ2-5; D possibly corresponds to TRBD1 (8 bases). This TCR was recovered from an adult in good health. CDR3 sequence reads: CASSTSGGGGETQYF. Here the CDR3 DNA reads TGTGCCAGCTCAACTTCAGGGGGCGGGGGAGAGACCCAGTACTTC. The full variable domain, completed using reference TRBV25-1 and TRBJ2-5, is EADIYQTPRYLVIGTGKKITLECSQTMGHDKMYWYQQDPGMELHLIHYSYGVNSTEKGDLSSESTVSRIRTEHFPLTLESARPSHTSQYLCASSTSGGGGETQYFGPGTRLLVL.